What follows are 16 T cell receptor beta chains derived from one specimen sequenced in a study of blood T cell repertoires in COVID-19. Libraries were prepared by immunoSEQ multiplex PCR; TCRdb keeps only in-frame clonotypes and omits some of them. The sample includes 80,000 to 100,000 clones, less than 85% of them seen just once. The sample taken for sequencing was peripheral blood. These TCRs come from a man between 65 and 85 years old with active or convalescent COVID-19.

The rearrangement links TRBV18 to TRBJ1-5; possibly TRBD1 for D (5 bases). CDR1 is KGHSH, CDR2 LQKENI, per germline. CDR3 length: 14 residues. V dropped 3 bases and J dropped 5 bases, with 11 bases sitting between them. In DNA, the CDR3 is TGTGCCAGCTCACCCCTAGGAGGGGATCAGCCCCAGCATTTT. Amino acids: CASSPLGGDQPQHF.

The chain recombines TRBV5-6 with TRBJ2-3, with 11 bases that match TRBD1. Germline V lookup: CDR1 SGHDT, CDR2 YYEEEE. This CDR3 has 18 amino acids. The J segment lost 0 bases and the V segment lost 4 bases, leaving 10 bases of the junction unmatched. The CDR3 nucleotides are TGTGCCAGCAGCCTCCGGACAGGGGGCAGGGGTAGCACAGATACGCAGTATTTT. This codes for CASSLRTGGRGSTDTQYF.

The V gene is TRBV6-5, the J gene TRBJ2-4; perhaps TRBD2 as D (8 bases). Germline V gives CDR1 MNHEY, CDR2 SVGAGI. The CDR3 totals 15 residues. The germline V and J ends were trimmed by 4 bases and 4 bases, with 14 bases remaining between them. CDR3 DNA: TGTGCCAGCAGTTCAGGGGGACTAGGGAAAAACATTCAGTACTTC. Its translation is CASSSGGLGKNIQYF.

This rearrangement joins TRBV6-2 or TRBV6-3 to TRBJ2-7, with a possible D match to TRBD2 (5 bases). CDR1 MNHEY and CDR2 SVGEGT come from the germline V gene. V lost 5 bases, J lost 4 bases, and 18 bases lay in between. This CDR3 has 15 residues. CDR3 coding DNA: TGTGCCAGCAGTCACGGCGGGTCCGGCAATTACGAGCAGTACTTC. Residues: CASSHGGSGNYEQYF.

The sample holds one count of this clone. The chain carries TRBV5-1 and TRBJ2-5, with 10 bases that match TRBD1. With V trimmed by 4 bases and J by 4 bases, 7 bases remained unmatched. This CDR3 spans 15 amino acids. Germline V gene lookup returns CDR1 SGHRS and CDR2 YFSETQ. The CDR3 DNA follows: TGCGCCAGCAGCCCCTGGGACAGGGGCAGAGAGACCCAGTACTTC. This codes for CASSPWDRGRETQYF.

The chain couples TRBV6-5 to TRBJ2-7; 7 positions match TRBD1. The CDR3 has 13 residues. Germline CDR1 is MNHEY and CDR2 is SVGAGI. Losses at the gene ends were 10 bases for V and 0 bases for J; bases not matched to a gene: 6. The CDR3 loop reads CATHPGGSYEQYF. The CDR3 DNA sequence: TGTGCCACCCACCCAGGGGGCTCCTACGAGCAGTACTTC.

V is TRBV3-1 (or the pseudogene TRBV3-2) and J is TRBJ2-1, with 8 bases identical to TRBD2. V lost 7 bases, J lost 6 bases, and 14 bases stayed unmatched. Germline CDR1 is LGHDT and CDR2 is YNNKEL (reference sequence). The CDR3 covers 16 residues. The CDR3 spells CASNHFPGGAVNEQFF. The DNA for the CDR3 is TGTGCCAGCAACCATTTTCCGGGGGGGGCGGTCAATGAGCAGTTCTTC.

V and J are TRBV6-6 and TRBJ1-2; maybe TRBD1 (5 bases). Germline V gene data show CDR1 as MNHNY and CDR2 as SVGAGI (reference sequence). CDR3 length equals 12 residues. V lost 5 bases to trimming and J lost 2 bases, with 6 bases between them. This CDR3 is CASSAGNYGYTF. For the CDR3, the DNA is TGTGCCAGCAGTGCAGGGAACTATGGCTACACCTTC.

The chain's CDR3 is CASSLEDRGLRMTQYF. CDR3 in DNA: TGCGCCAGCAGCCTGGAGGACAGGGGCCTTAGGATGACCCAGTACTTC. The chain uses TRBV4-1 and TRBJ2-5; 9 bases align to TRBD1. The germline CDR1 and CDR2 sequences are MGHRA and YSYEKL. With V trimmed by 4 bases and J by 7 bases, 13 bases remained unmatched. CDR3 length: 16 amino acids.

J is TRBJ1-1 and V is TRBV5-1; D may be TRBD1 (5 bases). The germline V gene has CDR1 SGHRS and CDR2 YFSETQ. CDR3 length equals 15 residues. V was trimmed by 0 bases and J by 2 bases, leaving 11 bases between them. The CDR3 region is CASSLAQGSNTEAFF. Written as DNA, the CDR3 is TGCGCCAGCAGCTTGGCGCAGGGCAGTAACACTGAAGCTTTCTTT. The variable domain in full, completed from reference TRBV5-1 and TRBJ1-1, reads KAGVTQTPRYLIKTRGQQVTLSCSPISGHRSVSWYQQTPGQGLQFLFEYFSETQRNKGNFPGRFSGRQFSNSRSEMNVSTLELGDSALYLCASSLAQGSNTEAFFGQGTRLTVV.

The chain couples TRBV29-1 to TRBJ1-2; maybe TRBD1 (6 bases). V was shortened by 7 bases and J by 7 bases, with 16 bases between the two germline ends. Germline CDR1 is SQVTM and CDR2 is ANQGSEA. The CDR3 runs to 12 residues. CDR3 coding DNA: TGCAGCGCCACTAAAACAGGGACTGGCTACACCTTC. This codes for CSATKTGTGYTF.

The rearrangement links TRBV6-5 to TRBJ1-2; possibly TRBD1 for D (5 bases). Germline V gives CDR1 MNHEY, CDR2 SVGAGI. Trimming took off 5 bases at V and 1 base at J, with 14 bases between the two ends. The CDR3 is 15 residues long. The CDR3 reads CASSTRGGINYGYTF. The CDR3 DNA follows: TGTGCCAGCAGTACGCGGGGGGGAATTAACTATGGCTACACCTTC.

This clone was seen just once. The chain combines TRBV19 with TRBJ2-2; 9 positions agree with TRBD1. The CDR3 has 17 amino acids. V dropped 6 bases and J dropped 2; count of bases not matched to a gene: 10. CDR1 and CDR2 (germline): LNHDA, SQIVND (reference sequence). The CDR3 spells CASRDLLGQGNTGELFF. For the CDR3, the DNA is TGTGCCAGTAGGGATTTGTTGGGACAGGGTAACACCGGGGAGCTGTTTTTT.

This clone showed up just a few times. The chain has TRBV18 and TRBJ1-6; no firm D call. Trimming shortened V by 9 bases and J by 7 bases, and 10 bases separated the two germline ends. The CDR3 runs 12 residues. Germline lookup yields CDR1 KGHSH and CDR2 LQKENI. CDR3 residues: CASFTRNSPLHF. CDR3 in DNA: TGTGCCAGTTTCACCCGGAATTCACCCCTCCACTTT.

The CDR3 reads CASSDDRGPPYEQYF. Written as DNA, the CDR3 is TGTGCCAGCAGTGATGACAGGGGGCCCCCCTACGAGCAGTACTTC. This sequence joins TRBV6-1 and TRBJ2-7, with 10 bases matching TRBD1. CDR3 length: 15 residues. Germline-derived CDR1 and CDR2 are MNHNS and SASEGT. V lost 3 bases to trimming and J lost 2 bases; unmatched junction nucleotides: 4.

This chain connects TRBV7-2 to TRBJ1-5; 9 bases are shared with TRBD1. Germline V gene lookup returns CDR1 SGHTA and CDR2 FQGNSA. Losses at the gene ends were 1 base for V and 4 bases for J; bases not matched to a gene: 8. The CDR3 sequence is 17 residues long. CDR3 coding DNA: TGTGCCAGCAGCTTAGGGTCCGGGACAGGGACAAATCAGCCCCAGCATTTT. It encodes CASSLGSGTGTNQPQHF.